This record concerns one TCR beta chain sequence. The source of the sample is a study of cytomegalovirus exposure and HLA in healthy donors. The data were produced by immunoSEQ multiplex PCR, yet TCRdb's version contains in-frame clones alone and is incomplete. In the table there are 250,000 or so clones, nearly 90% of which are singletons. The sample consisted of PBMCs. The sequence was collected from a woman aged 18-29 years in good health and CMV-seronegative.

The CDR3 nucleotides read TGCAGTGGTCGACAGGGTGTCATTCAGTACTTC. Amino acid sequence: CSGRQGVIQYF. The V call is TRBV20-1, the J call TRBJ2-4, with TRBD1 matching 7 bases. CDR1 and CDR2 from the germline V gene are DFQATT and SNEGSKA (reference sequence). The CDR3 has 11 residues. V lost 7 bases, J lost 9 bases, and 6 bases stayed unmatched.